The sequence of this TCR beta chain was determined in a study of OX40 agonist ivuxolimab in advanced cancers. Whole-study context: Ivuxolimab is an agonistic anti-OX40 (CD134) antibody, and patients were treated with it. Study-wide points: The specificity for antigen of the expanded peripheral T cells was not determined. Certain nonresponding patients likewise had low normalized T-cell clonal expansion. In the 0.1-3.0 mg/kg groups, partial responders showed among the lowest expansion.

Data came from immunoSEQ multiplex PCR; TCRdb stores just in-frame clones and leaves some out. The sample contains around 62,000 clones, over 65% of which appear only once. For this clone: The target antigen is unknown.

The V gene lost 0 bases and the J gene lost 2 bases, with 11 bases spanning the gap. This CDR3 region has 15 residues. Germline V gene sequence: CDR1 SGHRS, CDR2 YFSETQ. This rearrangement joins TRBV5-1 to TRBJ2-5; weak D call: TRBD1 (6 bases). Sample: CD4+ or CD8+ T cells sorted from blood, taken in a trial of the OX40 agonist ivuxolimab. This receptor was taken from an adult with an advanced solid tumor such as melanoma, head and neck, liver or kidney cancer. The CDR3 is CASSLEGTSQETQYF. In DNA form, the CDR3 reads TGCGCCAGCAGCTTGGAAGGGACATCGCAAGAGACCCAGTACTTC. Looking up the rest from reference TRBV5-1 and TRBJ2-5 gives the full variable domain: KAGVTQTPRYLIKTRGQQVTLSCSPISGHRSVSWYQQTPGQGLQFLFEYFSETQRNKGNFPGRFSGRQFSNSRSEMNVSTLELGDSALYLCASSLEGTSQETQYFGPGTRLLVL.